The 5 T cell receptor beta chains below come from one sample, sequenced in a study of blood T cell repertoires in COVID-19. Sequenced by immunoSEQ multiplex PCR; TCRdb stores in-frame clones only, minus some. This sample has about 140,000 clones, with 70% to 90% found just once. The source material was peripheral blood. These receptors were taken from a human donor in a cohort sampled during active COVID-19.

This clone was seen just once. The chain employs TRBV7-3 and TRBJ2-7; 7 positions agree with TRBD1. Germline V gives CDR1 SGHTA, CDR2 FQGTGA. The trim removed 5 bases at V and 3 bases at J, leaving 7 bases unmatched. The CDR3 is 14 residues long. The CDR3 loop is CASSVQGRSYEQYF. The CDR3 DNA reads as TGTGCCAGCAGCGTACAGGGGCGTAGCTACGAGCAGTACTTC.

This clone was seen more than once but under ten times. The CDR3 here is CAWSEGTGGETQYF. CDR3 in DNA: TGTGCCTGGAGTGAAGGGACAGGTGGAGAGACCCAGTACTTC. The chain carries TRBV30 and TRBJ2-5, with 8 bases lining up with TRBD1. V was clipped by 1 base and J by 4 bases; unmatched bases: 5. CDR1 is GTSNPN, CDR2 SVGIG, per germline (reference sequence). This CDR3 spans 14 amino acids. Variable domain in full (rest from reference TRBV30 and TRBJ2-5): SQTIHQWPATLVQPVGSPLSLECTVEGTSNPNLYWYRQAAGRGLQLLFYSVGIGQISSEVPQNLSASRPQDRQFILSSKKLLLSDSGFYLCAWSEGTGGETQYFGPGTRLLVL.

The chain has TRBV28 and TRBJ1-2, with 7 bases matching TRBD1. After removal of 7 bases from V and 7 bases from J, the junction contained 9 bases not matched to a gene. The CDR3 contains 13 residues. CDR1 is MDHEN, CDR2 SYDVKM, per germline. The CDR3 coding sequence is TGTGCCAGCACCAAAGGGACAGTTCGTGGCTACACCTTC. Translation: CASTKGTVRGYTF.

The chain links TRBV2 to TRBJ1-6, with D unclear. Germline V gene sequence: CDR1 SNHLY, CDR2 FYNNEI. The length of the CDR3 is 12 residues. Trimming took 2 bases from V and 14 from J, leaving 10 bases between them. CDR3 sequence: CASSELRPSLHF. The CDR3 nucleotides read TGTGCCAGCAGTGAATTGCGGCCCTCCCTCCACTTT. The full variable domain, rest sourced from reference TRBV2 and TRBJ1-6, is EPEVTQTPSHQVTQMGQEVILRCVPISNHLYFYWYRQILGQKVEFLVSFYNNEISEKSEIFDDQFSVERPDGSNFTLKIRSTKLEDSAMYFCASSELRPSLHFGNGTRLTVT.

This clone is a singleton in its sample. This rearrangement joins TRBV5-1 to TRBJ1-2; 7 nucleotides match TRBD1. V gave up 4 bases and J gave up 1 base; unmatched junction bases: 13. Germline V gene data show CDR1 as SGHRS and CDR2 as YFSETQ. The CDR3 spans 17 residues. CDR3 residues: CASSPGGAGGHNYGYTF. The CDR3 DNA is TGCGCCAGCAGCCCTGGCGGGGCAGGGGGACATAACTATGGCTACACCTTC. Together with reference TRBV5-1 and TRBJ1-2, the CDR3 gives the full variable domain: KAGVTQTPRYLIKTRGQQVTLSCSPISGHRSVSWYQQTPGQGLQFLFEYFSETQRNKGNFPGRFSGRQFSNSRSEMNVSTLELGDSALYLCASSPGGAGGHNYGYTFGSGTRLTVV.